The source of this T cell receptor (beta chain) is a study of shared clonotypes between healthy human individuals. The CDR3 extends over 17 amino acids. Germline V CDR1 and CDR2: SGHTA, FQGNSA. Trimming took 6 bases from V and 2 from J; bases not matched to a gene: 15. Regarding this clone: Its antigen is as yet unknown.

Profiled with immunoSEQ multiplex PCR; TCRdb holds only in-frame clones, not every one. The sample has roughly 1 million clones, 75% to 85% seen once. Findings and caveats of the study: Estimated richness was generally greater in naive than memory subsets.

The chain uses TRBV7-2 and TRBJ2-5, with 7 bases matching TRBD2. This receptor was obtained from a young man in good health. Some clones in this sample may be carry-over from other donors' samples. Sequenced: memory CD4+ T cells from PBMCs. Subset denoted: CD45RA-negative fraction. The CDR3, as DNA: TGTGCCAGCAGTCCAGCGGGGAGAACATTAATGCAAGAGACCCAGTACTTC. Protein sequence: CASSPAGRTLMQETQYF. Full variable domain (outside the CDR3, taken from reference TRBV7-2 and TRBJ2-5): GAGVSQSPSNKVTEKGKDVELRCDPISGHTALYWYRQSLGQGLEFLIYFQGNSAPDKSGLPSDRFSAERTGGSVSTLTIQRTQQEDSAVYLCASSPAGRTLMQETQYFGPGTRLLVL.